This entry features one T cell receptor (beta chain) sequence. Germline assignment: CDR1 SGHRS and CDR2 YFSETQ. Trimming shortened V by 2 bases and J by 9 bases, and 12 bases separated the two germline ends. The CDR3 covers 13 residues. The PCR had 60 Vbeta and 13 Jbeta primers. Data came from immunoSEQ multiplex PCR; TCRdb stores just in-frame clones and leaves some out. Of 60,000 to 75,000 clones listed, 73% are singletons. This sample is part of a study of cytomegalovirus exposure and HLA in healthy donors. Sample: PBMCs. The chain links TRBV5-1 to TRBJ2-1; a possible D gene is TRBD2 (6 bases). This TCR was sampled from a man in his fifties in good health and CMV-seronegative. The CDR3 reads CASSFPGVSEQFF. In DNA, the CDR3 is TGCGCCAGCAGCTTTCCGGGGGTCAGTGAGCAGTTCTTC.